A selection of T cell receptor beta chains follows, all from one sample in a study of blood T cell repertoires in COVID-19. TCRdb's table, derived via immunoSEQ multiplex PCR, lists solely in-frame clones and lacks some. The table records 90,000 to 100,000 clones, 80% to 90% of them present only once. The sequencing sample was made of peripheral blood. The receptors here all came from a man aged 60 to 69 with acute or convalescent COVID-19. Each CDR3 is given with its conserved first and last residue. Each record gives: clone size, D gene, V gene, J gene, CDR3 protein, CDR3 DNA. A D gene is named only where the DNA matches it firmly. Clone size is given for some rows only: seen once, a few or many times, or a class if the clone is expanded.

>NA|TRBD1|TRBV6-1|TRBJ1-1
CASSGSGTASWNTEAFF
TGTGCCAGCAGTGGGTCCGGGACAGCTTCGTGGAACACTGAAGCTTTCTTT
>NA|NA|TRBV9|TRBJ1-4
CASSVATGGDEKLFF
TGTGCCAGCAGCGTAGCTACGGGGGGGGATGAAAAACTGTTTTTT
>once|TRBD2|TRBV24-1|TRBJ2-1
CATSPSGGAYNEQFF
TGTGCCACCTCCCCGAGCGGGGGGGCCTACAATGAGCAGTTCTTC
>NA|NA|TRBV3-1/TRBV3-2|TRBJ2-6
CASSQGGAGPTGANVLTF
TGTGCCAGCAGCCAAGGTGGGGCGGGACCTACTGGGGCCAACGTCCTGACTTTC
>NA|TRBD1|TRBV10-3|TRBJ1-6
CAISQGVDSPLHF
TGTGCCATCAGTCAGGGGGTAGATTCACCCCTCCACTTT
>NA|TRBD2|TRBV3-1/TRBV3-2|TRBJ2-5
CASSPTGGGGRETQYF
TGTGCCAGCAGCCCGACGGGAGGGGGGGGCAGAGAGACCCAGTACTTC
>NA|TRBD2|TRBV27|TRBJ2-5
CASRRTSGGETQYF
TGTGCCAGCAGACGGACTAGCGGCGGGGAGACCCAGTACTTC
>once|NA|TRBV30|TRBJ1-4
CAWSAWGVPLFF
TGTGCCTGGAGTGCCTGGGGCGTTCCGCTGTTTTTT
>NA|NA|TRBV4-2|TRBJ1-2
CASSHPDRPGHGYTF
TGTGCCAGCAGCCACCCGGACAGACCCGGTCATGGCTACACCTTC
>NA|NA|TRBV2|TRBJ1-3
CATNRQEAVGNTIYF
TGTGCCACCAATAGGCAGGAGGCGGTAGGAAACACCATATATTTT
>NA|NA|TRBV5-6|TRBJ2-1
CASSGIRGRYNEQFF
TGTGCCAGCAGCGGTATTAGAGGGAGATACAATGAGCAGTTCTTC
>NA|NA|TRBV5-1|TRBJ2-1
CASSLSGLLMDEQFF
TGCGCCAGCAGCTTGTCGGGACTTTTAATGGATGAGCAGTTCTTC
>NA|NA|TRBV7-2|TRBJ2-5
CASSLAGPKETQYF
TGTGCCAGCAGCTTAGCGGGGCCAAAAGAGACCCAGTACTTC
>NA|NA|TRBV28|TRBJ2-4
CASSWGRVKNIQYF
TGTGCCAGCAGTTGGGGGCGTGTCAAAAACATTCAGTACTTC
>NA|NA|TRBV9|TRBJ2-1
CASSVRSDSRNEQFF
TGTGCCAGCAGCGTTCGATCGGACAGCCGCAATGAGCAGTTCTTC
>NA|NA|TRBV7-9|TRBJ2-3
CASSSPRTQYF
TGTGCCAGCAGCTCCCCTCGTACGCAGTATTTT
>NA|NA|TRBV5-1|TRBJ2-3
CASSRGSLVAGSSTDTQYF
TGCGCCAGCAGCCGGGGGTCATTGGTGGCGGGGTCTAGCACAGATACGCAGTATTTT
>NA|TRBD1|TRBV7-2|TRBJ2-1
CASSSTGFTHNEQFF
TGTGCCAGCAGCTCGACAGGGTTCACCCACAATGAGCAGTTCTTC
>NA|TRBD1|TRBV3-1/TRBV3-2|TRBJ1-6
CASSQDDRGLPKALHF
TGTGCCAGCAGCCAAGATGACAGGGGATTGCCAAAGGCCCTCCACTTT
>NA|TRBD1|TRBV6-5|TRBJ2-2
CASLLGQGNTGELFF
TGTGCCAGCCTCCTGGGACAGGGAAACACCGGGGAGCTGTTTTTT
>NA|NA|TRBV6-5|TRBJ2-6
CASQQSSGANVLTF
TGTGCCAGCCAACAGAGCTCTGGGGCCAACGTCCTGACTTTC
>NA|NA|TRBV7-9|TRBJ1-4
CASSWGGSSEKLFF
TGTGCCAGCAGCTGGGGGGGATCTAGTGAAAAACTGTTTTTT
>NA|NA|TRBV7-2|TRBJ1-1
CASSLVALNTEAFF
TGTGCCAGCAGCTTAGTAGCGCTGAACACTGAAGCTTTCTTT
>NA|NA|TRBV28|TRBJ1-2
CASSLWDRNYGYTF
TGTGCCAGCAGTTTATGGGACAGAAACTATGGCTACACCTTC
>NA|NA|TRBV6-6|TRBJ2-5
CASARQVGETQYF
TGTGCCAGCGCCCGACAGGTCGGAGAGACCCAGTACTTC